These 6 T cell receptor beta chains were sequenced from one sample in a study of blood T cell repertoires in COVID-19. The protocol was immunoSEQ multiplex PCR, while the TCRdb copy is restricted to in-frame clones and leaves out a portion. The table records tens of thousands of clones, around 75% of them present only once. The sequencing input was peripheral blood. These receptors were taken from an elderly woman with active or convalescent COVID-19.

This chain uses TRBV28 with TRBJ1-6, with 7 bases lining up with TRBD1. Germline values: CDR1 MDHEN, CDR2 SYDVKM. The CDR3 is made up of 13 amino acids. V gave up 6 bases and J gave up 9 bases; unmatched junction bases: 5. CDR3 sequence: CASRYRGGSPLHF. For the CDR3, the DNA is TGTGCCAGCAGATACAGGGGCGGTTCACCCCTCCACTTT. Full variable domain (outside the CDR3, taken from reference TRBV28 and TRBJ1-6): DVKVTQSSRYLVKRTGEKVFLECVQDMDHENMFWYRQDPGLGLRLIYFSYDVKMKEKGDIPEGYSVSREKKERFSLILESASTNQTSMYLCASRYRGGSPLHFGNGTRLTVT.

This sequence joins TRBV28 and TRBJ2-1; 12 positions agree with TRBD2. After removal of 6 bases from V and 2 bases from J, the junction contained 5 bases not matched to a gene. CDR1 is MDHEN, CDR2 SYDVKM, per germline. CDR3 length: 16 residues. CDR3 residues: CASRPGLAGTYNEQFF. The CDR3, as DNA: TGTGCCAGCAGGCCTGGACTAGCGGGGACCTACAATGAGCAGTTCTTC.

The V call is TRBV10-3, the J call TRBJ2-1; TRBD2 matches at 7 bases. The CDR3 has 15 amino acids. V trimming: 6 bases; J trimming: 6 bases; junction bases outside the gene matches: 11. Germline V lookup: CDR1 ENHRY, CDR2 SYGVKD. In nucleotides, the CDR3 is TGTGCCATCAGGGAACGGGACTACGACGGCAATGAGCAGTTCTTC. It specifies CAIRERDYDGNEQFF.

This clone was found once. The V and J genes are TRBV3-1 (or the pseudogene TRBV3-2) and TRBJ2-5; 7 nucleotides align to TRBD1. CDR1 LGHDT and CDR2 YNNKEL come from the germline V gene (reference sequence). Trimming at V came to 3 bases and at J to 1 base, leaving 5 bases not matched to a gene. CDR3 length: 15 residues. DNA of the CDR3: TGTGCCAGCAGCCAGGCTGGGACAGCCCAAGAGACCCAGTACTTC. Translation: CASSQAGTAQETQYF.

J is TRBJ1-1 and V is TRBV27, with a tentative D call TRBD1 (6 bases). The CDR3 runs 15 residues. CDR1 MNHEY and CDR2 SMNVEV come from the germline V gene (reference sequence). V lost 7 bases to trimming and J lost 1 base, with 16 bases between them. CDR3 nucleotides: TGTGCCAGCAACGTATGGGGACACCCGAACACTGAAGCTTTCTTT. This gives the protein CASNVWGHPNTEAFF.

V gene TRBV7-2 combines with J gene TRBJ1-1; D possibly corresponds to TRBD1 (6 bases). V lost 3 bases, J lost 7 bases, and 15 bases lay in between. Germline V gene data show CDR1 as SGHTA and CDR2 as FQGNSA. The CDR3 consists of 14 residues. In DNA, the CDR3 is TGTGCCAGCAGCTTTCGGTGGGGCAGGGGTGAAGCTTTCTTT. Translating gives CASSFRWGRGEAFF.